The 18 T cell receptor beta chains presented below share a single source sample, sequenced in a study of yellow fever vaccine responses in identical twins. TCRdb ran MiXCR on the RT-PCR reads and lists one entry per CDR3 protein. The sample shows approximately 33,000 distinct CDR3 sequences, roughly 60% of them seen only once. The sequencing used T cells from blood (PBMCs), unsorted or a sorted subset (not recorded which), collected before or after yellow fever vaccination (not recorded which). The receptors derive from a woman aged 18-35 years who received the yellow fever vaccine.

This clonotype has only a few counts. The chain carries TRBV5-6 and TRBJ2-7, with TRBD2 identical over 9 bases. The germline CDR1 and CDR2 sequences are SGHDT and YYEEEE. The length of the CDR3 is 12 residues. Losses at the gene ends were 5 bases for V and 4 bases for J; bases not matched to a gene: 1. DNA for the CDR3: TGTGCCAGCAGTGGACTAGCGTACGAGCAGTACTTC. This sequence encodes CASSGLAYEQYF.

This clonotype was seen more than once but under ten times. The J gene is TRBJ2-3, the V gene TRBV20-1; no reliable D call. This CDR3 is 11 amino acids long. Germline V lookup: CDR1 DFQATT, CDR2 SNEGSKA (reference sequence). Deletions cut 5 bases from V and 8 bases from J, with 11 bases between. The CDR3 loop reads CSAYWTTTQYF. The CDR3 DNA reads TGCAGTGCTTATTGGACGACTACGCAGTATTTT.

The chain recombines TRBV4-1 with TRBJ2-1; 13 positions match TRBD2. This CDR3 has 16 amino acids. The germline CDR1 and CDR2 sequences are MGHRA and YSYEKL. With V trimmed by 2 bases and J by 7 bases, 5 bases remained unmatched. CDR3 sequence (DNA): TGCGCCAGCAGCCAAAAACTAGCGGGAGGGCTGAATGAGCAGTTCTTC. Protein sequence: CASSQKLAGGLNEQFF.

This clonotype was recorded a few times. The rearrangement uses TRBV7-9 and TRBJ2-1; 10 nucleotides match TRBD1. The germline V gene encodes CDR1 SEHNR and CDR2 FQNEAQ (reference sequence). V lost 5 bases and J lost 3; bases outside the gene matches: 4. This CDR3 contains 15 residues. CDR3 DNA sequence: TGTGCCAGCAGCACCGGGACAGGGGACTACAATGAGCAGTTCTTC. The encoded protein is CASSTGTGDYNEQFF.

The genes are TRBV5-1 and TRBJ1-2; a weak D match, TRBD1 (5 bases). Trimming stripped 0 bases from V and 3 bases from J, with 12 bases between. Germline V gene lookup returns CDR1 SGHRS and CDR2 YFSETQ. The CDR3 is 15 residues long. The CDR3, as DNA: TGCGCCAGCAGCTTGGACACTGACAGCTACTATGGCTACACCTTC. Its protein product is CASSLDTDSYYGYTF.

This clonotype was counted between two and nine times. The J gene is TRBJ2-1, the V gene TRBV29-1, with 12 bases that match TRBD2. Germline CDR1 and CDR2: SQVTM and ANQGSEA. V dropped 7 bases and J dropped 6; count of bases not matched to a gene: 7. The length of the CDR3 is 14 residues. The CDR3 nucleotides are TGCAGCGGCCTACCGGGACTAGCGGGCAATGAGCAGTTCTTC. It codes for CSGLPGLAGNEQFF.

The rearrangement links TRBV6-1 to TRBJ1-2, with D tentatively TRBD1 (5 bases). CDR3 length equals 15 residues. From germline, CDR1 is MNHNS and CDR2 SASEGT. V shed 6 bases and J shed 4 bases, with 18 bases lying between them. The DNA for the CDR3 is TGTGCCAGCAGAGAGCGACAGTACGAGAGCTATGGCTACACCTTC. It translates to CASRERQYESYGYTF.

The chain is built from TRBV13 and TRBJ2-1; 8 bases line up with TRBD1. The CDR3 is made up of 17 amino acids. The germline gives CDR1 PRHDT, CDR2 FYEKMQ (reference sequence). V trimming: 7 bases; J trimming: 2 bases; junction bases outside the gene matches: 13. The CDR3 DNA reads TGTGCCAGCACCGGGACAGGCTCCCGAGTCACCTACAATGAGCAGTTCTTC. Translating it yields CASTGTGSRVTYNEQFF.

The gene calls are TRBV4-1 and TRBJ1-6; 9 bases match TRBD1. J was trimmed by 9 bases and V by 1 base; bases with no gene match: 4. The CDR3 has 15 residues. Germline lookup yields CDR1 MGHRA and CDR2 YSYEKL. The CDR3 loop is CASSQGLQGASPLHF. In nucleotides, the CDR3 is TGCGCCAGCAGCCAAGGTCTACAGGGGGCTTCACCCCTCCACTTT.

J is TRBJ2-7 and V is TRBV6-5, with D possibly matching TRBD2 (6 bases). Germline V CDR1 and CDR2: MNHEY, SVGAGI. Trimming took 4 bases from V and 2 from J, leaving 12 bases between them. The CDR3 is made up of 14 amino acids. The CDR3 protein is CASSWYAGTYEQYF. CDR3 nucleotide sequence: TGTGCCAGCAGTTGGTACGCGGGAACCTACGAGCAGTACTTC.

The V gene is TRBV6-2 or TRBV6-3, the J gene TRBJ1-5; D remains unclear. This CDR3 contains 15 residues. Trimming took 1 base from V and 0 from J, leaving 7 bases between them. Per the germline V gene, CDR1 is MNHEY and CDR2 is SVGEGT. In nucleotides, the CDR3 is TGTGCCAGCAGTTACTTGACGGGTAGCAATCAGCCCCAGCATTTT. Translating gives CASSYLTGSNQPQHF.

The gene calls are TRBV5-5 and TRBJ1-1; TRBD1 matches at 7 bases. The trim removed 2 bases at V and 1 base at J, leaving 2 bases unmatched. The CDR3 consists of 14 residues. Germline lookup yields CDR1 SGHKS and CDR2 YYEKEE (reference sequence). The DNA for the CDR3 is TGTGCCAGCAGCTTAGGGGGCGCGAACACTGAAGCTTTCTTT. It yields the protein CASSLGGANTEAFF.

The chain uses TRBV13 and TRBJ2-1, with TRBD1 matching 10 bases. The V gene's germline CDR1 is PRHDT and CDR2 FYEKMQ (reference sequence). The V gene end was trimmed by 7 bases and the J gene end by 5 bases; junction bases not matched to a gene: 8. The CDR3 runs to 15 residues. CDR3 protein: CASIAGTGANNEQFF. The DNA of the CDR3 is TGTGCCAGCATCGCGGGGACAGGGGCCAACAATGAGCAGTTCTTC.

The chain recombines TRBV2 with TRBJ2-4; no firm D call. The CDR3 has 15 amino acids. Germline V CDR1 and CDR2: SNHLY, FYNNEI. Trimming shortened V by 2 bases and J by 1 base, and 9 bases separated the two germline ends. The CDR3 is CASSEQLGAKNIQYF. The CDR3 DNA reads TGTGCCAGCAGTGAACAGCTAGGGGCCAAAAACATTCAGTACTTC.

Here the CDR3 reads CASSLGTGGGTNTEAFF. The CDR3 DNA follows: TGTGCCAGCAGCTTAGGGACAGGGGGGGGGACGAACACTGAAGCTTTCTTT. This chain links TRBV11-2 with TRBJ1-1, with 10 bases identical to TRBD1. V lost 1 base, J lost 1 base, and 6 bases stayed unmatched. Germline CDR1 is SGHAT and CDR2 is FQNNGV. The CDR3 is 17 amino acids. Full variable domain (rest looked up from reference TRBV11-2 and TRBJ1-1): EAGVAQSPRYKIIEKRQSVAFWCNPISGHATLYWYQQILGQGPKLLIQFQNNGVVDDSQLPKDRFSAERLKGVDSTLKIQPAKLEDSAVYLCASSLGTGGGTNTEAFFGQGTRLTVV.

The CDR3 bases are TGTGCCAGCGCCCATGTGGGGGGTCAGATTGAAAAACTGTTTTTT. Protein: CASAHVGGQIEKLFF. The chain joins TRBV5-5 to TRBJ1-4; tentative D call: TRBD1 (5 bases). Germline CDR1 is SGHKS and CDR2 is YYEKEE (reference sequence). The length of the CDR3 is 15 residues. The V end lost 7 bases, the J end lost 7 bases, and 20 bases lay between the germline ends.

This chain connects TRBV18 to TRBJ1-3, with D perhaps TRBD1 (5 bases). Germline values: CDR1 KGHSH, CDR2 LQKENI. V was cut by 5 bases and J by 0 bases, with 17 bases left in between. The CDR3 runs to 17 residues. CDR3 residues: CASSGAGRDDSGNTIYF. The CDR3, as DNA: TGTGCCAGCTCAGGAGCGGGACGGGACGACTCTGGAAACACCATATATTTT.

This chain uses TRBV20-1 with TRBJ2-1; TRBD1 might be the D (6 bases). The ends were cut back, 5 bases at V and 14 bases at J, with 28 bases in the middle. Looked up from germline, CDR1 is DFQATT and CDR2 is SNEGSKA (reference sequence). The CDR3 length is 15 residues. This chain's CDR3 is CSADNSGDRYGWEFF. The CDR3 coding sequence is TGCAGTGCTGATAATTCAGGGGACCGGTATGGGTGGGAGTTCTTC.